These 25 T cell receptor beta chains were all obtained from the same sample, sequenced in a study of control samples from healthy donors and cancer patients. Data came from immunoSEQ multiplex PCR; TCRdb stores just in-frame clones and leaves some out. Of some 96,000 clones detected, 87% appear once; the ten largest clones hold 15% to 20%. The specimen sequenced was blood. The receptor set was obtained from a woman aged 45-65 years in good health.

As DNA, the CDR3 is TGTGCCATCAGTGAGCTTAGTTACAATGAGCAGTTCTTC. Amino acids: CAISELSYNEQFF. The chain employs TRBV10-3 and TRBJ2-1; unclear D gene. Trimming cost V 2 bases and J 4 bases, with 6 bases left between them. The CDR3 has 13 residues. From germline, CDR1 is ENHRY and CDR2 SYGVKD.

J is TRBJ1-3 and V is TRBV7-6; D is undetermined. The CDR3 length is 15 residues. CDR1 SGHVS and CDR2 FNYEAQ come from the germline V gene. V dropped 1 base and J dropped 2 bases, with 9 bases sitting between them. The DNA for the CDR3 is TGTGCCAGCAGCTTAGGCGGGTCAGCTGGAAACACCATATATTTT. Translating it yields CASSLGGSAGNTIYF.

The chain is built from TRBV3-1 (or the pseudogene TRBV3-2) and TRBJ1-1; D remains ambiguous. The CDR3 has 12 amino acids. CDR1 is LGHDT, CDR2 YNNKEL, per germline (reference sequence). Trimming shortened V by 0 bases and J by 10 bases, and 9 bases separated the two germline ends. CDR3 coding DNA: TGTGCCAGCAGCCAAGAGACGTCGGGAGCTTTCTTT. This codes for CASSQETSGAFF.

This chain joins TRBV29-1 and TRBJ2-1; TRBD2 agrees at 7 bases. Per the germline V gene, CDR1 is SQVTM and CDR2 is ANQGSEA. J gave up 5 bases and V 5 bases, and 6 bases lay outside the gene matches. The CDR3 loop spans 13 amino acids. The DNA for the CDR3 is TGCAGCGTTCGAGCGGGATCGGACAATGAGCAGTTCTTC. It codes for CSVRAGSDNEQFF.

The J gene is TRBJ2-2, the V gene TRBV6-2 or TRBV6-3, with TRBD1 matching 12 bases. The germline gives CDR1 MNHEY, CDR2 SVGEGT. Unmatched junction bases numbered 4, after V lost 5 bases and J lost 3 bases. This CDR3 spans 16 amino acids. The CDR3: CASSSRDRGHTGELFF. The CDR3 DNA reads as TGTGCCAGCAGTAGCCGGGACAGGGGGCACACCGGGGAGCTGTTTTTT.

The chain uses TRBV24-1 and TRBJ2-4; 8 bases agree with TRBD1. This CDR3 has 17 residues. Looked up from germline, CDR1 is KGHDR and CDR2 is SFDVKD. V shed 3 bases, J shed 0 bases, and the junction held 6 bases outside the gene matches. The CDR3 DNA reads TGTGCCACCAGTGATCCCAGGGGGCACCGAGCCAAAAACATTCAGTACTTC. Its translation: CATSDPRGHRAKNIQYF.

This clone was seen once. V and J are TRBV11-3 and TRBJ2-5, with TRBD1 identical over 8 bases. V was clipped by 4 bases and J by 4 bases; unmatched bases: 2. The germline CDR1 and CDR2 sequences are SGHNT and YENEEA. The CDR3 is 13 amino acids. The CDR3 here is CASSSGQGETQYF. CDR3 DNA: TGTGCCAGCAGCTCTGGACAGGGAGAGACCCAGTACTTC.

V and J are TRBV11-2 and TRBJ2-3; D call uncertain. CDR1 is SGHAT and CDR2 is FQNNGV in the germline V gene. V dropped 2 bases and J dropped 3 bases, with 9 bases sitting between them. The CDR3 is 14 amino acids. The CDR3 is CASSLSVTTDTQYF. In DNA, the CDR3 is TGTGCCAGCAGCTTATCGGTTACAACAGATACGCAGTATTTT.

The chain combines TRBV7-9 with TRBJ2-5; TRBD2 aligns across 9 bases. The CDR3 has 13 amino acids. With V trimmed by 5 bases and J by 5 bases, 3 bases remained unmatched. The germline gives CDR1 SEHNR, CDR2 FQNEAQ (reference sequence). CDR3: CASSPAGGETQYF. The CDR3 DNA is TGTGCCAGCAGCCCCGCGGGGGGGGAGACCCAGTACTTC.

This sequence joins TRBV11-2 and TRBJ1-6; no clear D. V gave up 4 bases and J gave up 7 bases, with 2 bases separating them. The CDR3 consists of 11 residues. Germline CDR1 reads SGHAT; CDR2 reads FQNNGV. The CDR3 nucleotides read TGTGCCAGCAGCTCCAATTCACCCCTCCACTTT. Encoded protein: CASSSNSPLHF.

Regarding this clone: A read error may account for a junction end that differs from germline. CDR3 in amino acids: CASSLVRGGTKESF. For the CDR3, the DNA is TGTGCCAGCAGTTTGGTCAGGGGGGGGACTAAAGAATCTTTT. The chain joins TRBV28 to TRBJ2-3; D possibly uses TRBD1 or TRBD2 (7 bases each). Germline lookup yields CDR1 MDHEN and CDR2 SYDVKM. CDR3 size: 14 residues.

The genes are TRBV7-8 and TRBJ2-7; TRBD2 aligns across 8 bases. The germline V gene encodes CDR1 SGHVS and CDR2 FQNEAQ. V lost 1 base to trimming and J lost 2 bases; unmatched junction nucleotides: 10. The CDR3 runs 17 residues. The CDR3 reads CASSLEVRAGAPYEQYF. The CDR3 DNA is TGTGCCAGCAGCTTAGAGGTCCGAGCGGGGGCCCCCTACGAGCAGTACTTC.

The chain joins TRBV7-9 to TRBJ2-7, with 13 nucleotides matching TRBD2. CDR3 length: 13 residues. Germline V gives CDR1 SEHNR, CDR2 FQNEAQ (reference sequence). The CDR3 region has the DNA TGTGCCAGCAGTTTAGGGGGACTAGCGGGACAGTACGTC. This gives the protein CASSLGGLAGQYV.

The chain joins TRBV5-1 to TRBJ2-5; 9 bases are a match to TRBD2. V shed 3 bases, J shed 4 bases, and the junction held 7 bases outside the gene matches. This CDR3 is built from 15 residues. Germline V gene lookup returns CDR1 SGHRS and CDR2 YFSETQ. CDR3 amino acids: CASSSASGVGETQYF. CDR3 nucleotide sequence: TGCGCCAGCAGCTCGGCTAGCGGGGTTGGAGAGACCCAGTACTTC. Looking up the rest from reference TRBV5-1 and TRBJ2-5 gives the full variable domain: KAGVTQTPRYLIKTRGQQVTLSCSPISGHRSVSWYQQTPGQGLQFLFEYFSETQRNKGNFPGRFSGRQFSNSRSEMNVSTLELGDSALYLCASSSASGVGETQYFGPGTRLLVL.

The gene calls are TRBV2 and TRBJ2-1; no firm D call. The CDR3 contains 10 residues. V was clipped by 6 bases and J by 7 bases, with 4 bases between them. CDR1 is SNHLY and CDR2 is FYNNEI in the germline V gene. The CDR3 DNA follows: TGTGCCAGCAGCGGGAATGAGCAGTTCTTC. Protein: CASSGNEQFF.

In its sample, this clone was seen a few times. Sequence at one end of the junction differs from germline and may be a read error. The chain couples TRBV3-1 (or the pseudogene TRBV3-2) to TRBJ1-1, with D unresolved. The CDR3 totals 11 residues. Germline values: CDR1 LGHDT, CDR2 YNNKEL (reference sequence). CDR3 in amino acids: CASSRDITELF. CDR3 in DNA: TGTGCCAGCAGCCGCGATATCACGGAGCTCTTT.

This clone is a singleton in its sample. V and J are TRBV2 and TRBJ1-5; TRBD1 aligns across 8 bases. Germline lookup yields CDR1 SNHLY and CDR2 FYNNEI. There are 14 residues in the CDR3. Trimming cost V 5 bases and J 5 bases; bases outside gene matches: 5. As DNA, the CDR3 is TGTGCCAGCAGTTTCCAGGGGGCCTATCAGCCCCAGCATTTT. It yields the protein CASSFQGAYQPQHF.

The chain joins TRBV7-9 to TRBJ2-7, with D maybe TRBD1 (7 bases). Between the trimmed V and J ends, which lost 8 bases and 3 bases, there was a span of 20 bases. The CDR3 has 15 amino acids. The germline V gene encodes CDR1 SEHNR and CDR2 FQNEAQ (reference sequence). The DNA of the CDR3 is TGTGCCAGCGGGGGGCGTCAGGGGGTGGGCTACGAGCAGTACTTC. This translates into CASGGRQGVGYEQYF.

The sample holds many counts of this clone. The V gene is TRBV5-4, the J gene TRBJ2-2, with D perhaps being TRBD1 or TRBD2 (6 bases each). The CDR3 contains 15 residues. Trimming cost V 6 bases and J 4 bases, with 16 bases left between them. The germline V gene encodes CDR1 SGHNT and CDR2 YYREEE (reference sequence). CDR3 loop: CASTSPGGSTGELFF. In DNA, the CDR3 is TGTGCCAGCACCTCACCCGGGGGCTCCACCGGGGAGCTGTTTTTT.

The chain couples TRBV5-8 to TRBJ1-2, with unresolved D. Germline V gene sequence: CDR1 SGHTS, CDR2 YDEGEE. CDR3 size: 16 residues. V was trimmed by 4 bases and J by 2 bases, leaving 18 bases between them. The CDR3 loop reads CASSVAIGSANYGYTF. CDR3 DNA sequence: TGTGCCAGCAGCGTTGCGATAGGCAGCGCCAACTATGGCTACACCTTC.

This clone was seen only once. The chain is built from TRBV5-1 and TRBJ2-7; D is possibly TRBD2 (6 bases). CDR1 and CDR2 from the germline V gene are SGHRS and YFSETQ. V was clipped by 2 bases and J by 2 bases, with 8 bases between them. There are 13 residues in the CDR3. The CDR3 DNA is TGCGCCAGCAGCTTCGGACTAACCTACGAGCAGTACTTC. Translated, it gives CASSFGLTYEQYF.

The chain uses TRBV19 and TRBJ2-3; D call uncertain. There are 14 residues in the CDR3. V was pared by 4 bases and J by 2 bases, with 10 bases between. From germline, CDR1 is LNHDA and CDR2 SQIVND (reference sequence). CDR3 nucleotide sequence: TGTGCCAGTAGTACCATGACCTTCACAGATACGCAGTATTTT. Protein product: CASSTMTFTDTQYF.

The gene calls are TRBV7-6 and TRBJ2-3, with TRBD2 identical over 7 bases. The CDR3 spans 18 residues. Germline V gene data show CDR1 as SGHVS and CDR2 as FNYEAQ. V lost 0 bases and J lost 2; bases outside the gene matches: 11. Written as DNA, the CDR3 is TGTGCCAGCAGCTTAGCTCTTCTAGCGGTGGGGAACACAGATACGCAGTATTTT. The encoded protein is CASSLALLAVGNTDTQYF.

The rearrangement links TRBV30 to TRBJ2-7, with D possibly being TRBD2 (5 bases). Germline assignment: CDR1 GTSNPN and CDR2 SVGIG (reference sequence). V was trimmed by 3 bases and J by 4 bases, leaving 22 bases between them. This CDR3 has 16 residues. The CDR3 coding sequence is TGTGCCTGGAGAGGCAGGAGGTTGGCTGGGGATTACGAGCAGTACTTC. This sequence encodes CAWRGRRLAGDYEQYF. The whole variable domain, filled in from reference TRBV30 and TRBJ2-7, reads SQTIHQWPATLVQPVGSPLSLECTVEGTSNPNLYWYRQAAGRGLQLLFYSVGIGQISSEVPQNLSASRPQDRQFILSSKKLLLSDSGFYLCAWRGRRLAGDYEQYFGPGTRLTVT.

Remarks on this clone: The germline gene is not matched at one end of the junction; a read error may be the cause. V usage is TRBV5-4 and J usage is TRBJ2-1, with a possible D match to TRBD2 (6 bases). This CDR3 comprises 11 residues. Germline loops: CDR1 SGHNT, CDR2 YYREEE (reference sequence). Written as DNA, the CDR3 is TGCGGGTGTGGAGGGAGCGATGAGCAGTTCTTC. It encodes CGCGGSDEQFF.